The 24 T cell receptor beta chains below all came from one sample that was sequenced in a study of OX40 agonist ivuxolimab in advanced cancers. Profiled with immunoSEQ multiplex PCR; TCRdb holds only in-frame clones, not every one. This sample yields 55,000 to 75,000 clones, of which approximately 84% are seen a single time; about 2.3% belongs to the top ten. The sample in question was CD4+ or CD8+ T cells sorted from blood, obtained in a trial of the OX40 agonist ivuxolimab. The origin of the receptors is an adult with an advanced solid tumor such as melanoma, head and neck, liver or kidney cancer.

CDR3 region: CASSIQGAGEKLFF. CDR3 sequence (DNA): TGTGCCAGCAGCATACAGGGGGCGGGGGAAAAACTGTTTTTT. The rearrangement joins TRBV7-9 to TRBJ1-4; 9 bases line up with TRBD1. The V segment lost 5 bases and the J segment 8 bases; nucleotides outside the gene matches: 6. The CDR3 covers 14 residues. In germline, CDR1 is SEHNR, CDR2 FQNEAQ (reference sequence).

This clone was found once. This chain connects TRBV19 to TRBJ1-5, with TRBD1 as a possible D gene (5 bases). Per germline, CDR1 LNHDA and CDR2 SQIVND (reference sequence). The CDR3 spans 15 residues. V dropped 3 bases and J dropped 5 bases, with 14 bases sitting between them. The CDR3 sequence: CASSILTAPDQPQHF. CDR3 DNA sequence: TGTGCCAGTAGTATCCTGACAGCGCCAGATCAGCCCCAGCATTTT.

This rearrangement joins TRBV5-1 to TRBJ2-5, with 7 bases fitting TRBD2. The CDR3 is made up of 12 amino acids. V was clipped by 2 bases and J by 13 bases; unmatched bases: 8. Looked up from germline, CDR1 is SGHRS and CDR2 is YFSETQ. This CDR3 is CASSFDGREAYF. In DNA, the CDR3 is TGCGCCAGCAGCTTCGATGGTCGGGAGGCGTACTTC.

The gene calls are TRBV11-2 and TRBJ2-5, with D unclear. V was cut by 4 bases and J by 4 bases, with 22 bases left in between. Germline V gene data show CDR1 as SGHAT and CDR2 as FQNNGV. This CDR3 spans 17 amino acids. The CDR3 here is CASSSVIRRQFGETQYF. The CDR3 DNA is TGTGCCAGCAGCTCGGTCATTAGGCGCCAGTTCGGAGAGACCCAGTACTTC.

V and J are TRBV18 and TRBJ1-3; 8 bases line up with TRBD1. Looked up from germline, CDR1 is KGHSH and CDR2 is LQKENI. J lost 3 bases, V lost 1 base, and 11 bases had no gene match. CDR3 length equals 18 residues. The CDR3 region has the DNA TGTGCCAGCTCACCACTGTCGACCCGGACAGGGTTTGGAAACACCATATATTTT. Its translation: CASSPLSTRTGFGNTIYF.

The chain is built from TRBV9 and TRBJ2-2; TRBD2 agrees at 10 bases. V was clipped by 3 bases and J by 1 base; unmatched bases: 6. CDR3 size: 17 residues. Germline assignment: CDR1 SGDLS and CDR2 YYNGEE. The CDR3 DNA reads as TGTGCCAGCAGCGCGTACGGACTAGCGGAGAACACCGGGGAGCTGTTTTTT. Its translation is CASSAYGLAENTGELFF.

A single count supports this clone. The V gene is TRBV5-1, the J gene TRBJ2-1; the match to TRBD2 covers 9 bases. The V gene end was trimmed by 3 bases and the J gene end by 0 bases; junction bases not matched to a gene: 4. Germline V gene lookup returns CDR1 SGHRS and CDR2 YFSETQ. CDR3 length: 16 residues. CDR3 loop: CASSSSGTSSYNEQFF. Here the CDR3 DNA reads TGCGCCAGCAGCTCTAGCGGGACCTCCTCCTACAATGAGCAGTTCTTC. Full variable domain (remainder filled in from reference TRBV5-1 and TRBJ2-1): KAGVTQTPRYLIKTRGQQVTLSCSPISGHRSVSWYQQTPGQGLQFLFEYFSETQRNKGNFPGRFSGRQFSNSRSEMNVSTLELGDSALYLCASSSSGTSSYNEQFFGPGTRLTVL.

V and J are TRBV30 and TRBJ1-6; D remains ambiguous. V lost 1 base to trimming and J lost 10 bases, with 14 bases between them. CDR1 is GTSNPN and CDR2 is SVGIG in the germline V gene (reference sequence). The CDR3 is made up of 14 amino acids. The CDR3 DNA follows: TGTGCCTGGAGTGGGGAACACGGGCGGTCACCCCTCCACTTT. Protein product: CAWSGEHGRSPLHF.

The rearrangement uses TRBV10-3 and TRBJ2-1; 12 bases are shared with TRBD2. The V gene end was trimmed by 1 base and the J gene end by 6 bases; junction bases not matched to a gene: 1. The CDR3 length is 15 residues. From germline, CDR1 is ENHRY and CDR2 SYGVKD. CDR3 in DNA: TGTGCCATCAGTGAGTGGACTAGCGGGATCAATGAGCAGTTCTTC. Protein sequence: CAISEWTSGINEQFF.

This chain links TRBV4-1 with TRBJ1-6; no firm D call. Trimming shortened V by 3 bases and J by 7 bases, and 10 bases separated the two germline ends. Germline lookup yields CDR1 MGHRA and CDR2 YSYEKL. The CDR3 covers 14 residues. Here the CDR3 reads CASSHFGYNSPLHF. In DNA, the CDR3 is TGCGCCAGCAGCCATTTTGGCTACAATTCACCCCTCCACTTT.

V usage is TRBV7-2 and J usage is TRBJ2-1, with D possibly being TRBD2 (5 bases). Deletions cut 3 bases from V and 6 bases from J, with 12 bases between. CDR1 and CDR2 (germline): SGHTA, FQGNSA. This CDR3 is 14 amino acids long. CDR3 in amino acids: CASSFRTRGNEQFF. The CDR3 nucleotides read TGTGCCAGCAGCTTTCGGACTCGCGGCAATGAGCAGTTCTTC. Full variable domain (outside the CDR3, taken from reference TRBV7-2 and TRBJ2-1): GAGVSQSPSNKVTEKGKDVELRCDPISGHTALYWYRQSLGQGLEFLIYFQGNSAPDKSGLPSDRFSAERTGGSVSTLTIQRTQQEDSAVYLCASSFRTRGNEQFFGPGTRLTVL.

This clone was counted a single time. The chain carries TRBV10-3 and TRBJ1-1, with a tentative D call TRBD1 (5 bases). CDR3 length equals 14 residues. In germline, CDR1 is ENHRY, CDR2 SYGVKD. The V end was cut by 4 bases, the J end by 5 bases, with 14 bases between. The chain's CDR3 is CAISGAGVGTEAFF. As DNA, the CDR3 is TGTGCCATCAGTGGTGCGGGGGTGGGGACTGAAGCTTTCTTT.

The sample holds a few counts of this clone. The chain couples TRBV7-2 to TRBJ1-3; D gene ambiguous. The CDR3 extends over 16 amino acids. V lost 5 bases to trimming and J lost 0 bases, with 14 bases between them. The germline gives CDR1 SGHTA, CDR2 FQGNSA. CDR3: CASSRILEFSGNTIYF. The CDR3 DNA is TGTGCCAGCAGCCGTATACTGGAGTTCTCTGGAAACACCATATATTTT.

The V and J genes are TRBV2 and TRBJ2-1, with 13 bases identical to TRBD2. Trimming took 5 bases from V and 15 from J; bases not matched to a gene: 16. Germline V gives CDR1 SNHLY, CDR2 FYNNEI. The CDR3 consists of 16 residues. CDR3 loop: CASSPLGLAGRLGLFF. The CDR3 nucleotides are TGTGCCAGCAGTCCCTTGGGACTAGCGGGGCGTTTAGGTCTGTTCTTC.

The chain carries TRBV5-6 and TRBJ2-5; D is undetermined. Germline V gives CDR1 SGHDT, CDR2 YYEEEE. V lost 1 base to trimming and J lost 2 bases, with 9 bases between them. This CDR3 is built from 14 residues. CDR3 bases: TGTGCCAGCAGCTTGTATCCAAAACAAGAGACCCAGTACTTC. Its protein is CASSLYPKQETQYF.

The genes are TRBV5-1 and TRBJ2-7, with a tentative D call TRBD2 (5 bases). CDR1 SGHRS and CDR2 YFSETQ come from the germline V gene. Trimming shortened V by 2 bases and J by 1 base, and 16 bases separated the two germline ends. The CDR3 has 16 amino acids. CDR3 amino acids: CASSFFLASVSYEQYF. Here the CDR3 DNA reads TGCGCCAGCAGCTTTTTCCTAGCCTCAGTTTCCTACGAGCAGTACTTC.

V usage is TRBV6-1 and J usage is TRBJ1-1, with 9 bases identical to TRBD1. The CDR3 extends over 14 amino acids. J lost 2 bases, V lost 6 bases, and 4 bases had no gene match. Germline V gene lookup returns CDR1 MNHNS and CDR2 SASEGT. CDR3 amino acids: CASSGTGLNTEAFF. CDR3 bases: TGTGCCAGCAGCGGGACAGGGTTAAACACTGAAGCTTTCTTT.

The chain is built from TRBV6-1 and TRBJ1-2; D perhaps matches TRBD1 (5 bases). V was trimmed by 8 bases and J by 0 bases, leaving 10 bases between them. CDR3 length equals 13 residues. Per germline, CDR1 MNHNS and CDR2 SASEGT. The CDR3 region is CASATDSNYGYTF. DNA for the CDR3: TGTGCCAGCGCGACAGACTCTAACTATGGCTACACCTTC.

This sequence joins TRBV5-1 and TRBJ1-4; 7 positions match TRBD1. Germline assignment: CDR1 SGHRS and CDR2 YFSETQ. Losses at the gene ends were 2 bases for V and 8 bases for J; bases not matched to a gene: 12. This CDR3 is 16 amino acids long. CDR3 sequence reads: CASSFSSQGGQEKLFF. The CDR3 nucleotides read TGCGCCAGCAGCTTTTCCAGTCAGGGGGGCCAAGAAAAACTGTTTTTT.

The chain carries TRBV5-1 and TRBJ2-1; TRBD2 aligns across 11 bases. The J segment lost 5 bases and the V segment lost 0 bases, leaving 4 bases of the junction unmatched. Germline assignment: CDR1 SGHRS and CDR2 YFSETQ. There are 16 residues in the CDR3. As DNA, the CDR3 is TGCGCCAGCAGCTTGGCGCCGGGACTAGCGGACAATGAGCAGTTCTTC. It encodes CASSLAPGLADNEQFF.

The V gene is TRBV7-6, the J gene TRBJ2-7, with TRBD1 matching over 7 bases. Trimming took 5 bases from V and 9 from J; bases not matched to a gene: 13. Germline lookup yields CDR1 SGHVS and CDR2 FNYEAQ. The CDR3 has 14 residues. The CDR3: CASSPGSGGNSQYF. The CDR3 bases are TGTGCCAGCAGCCCCGGGTCAGGGGGAAATTCGCAGTACTTC.

This chain links TRBV6-6 with TRBJ2-3; D gene ambiguous. There are 12 residues in the CDR3. Trimming stripped 2 bases from V and 1 base from J, with 1 base between. CDR1 is MNHNY and CDR2 is SVGAGI in the germline V gene (reference sequence). CDR3 coding DNA: TGTGCCAGCAGTTACCGCACAGATACGCAGTATTTT. It is translated as CASSYRTDTQYF.

This clone was observed once. The V and J genes are TRBV12-2 and TRBJ2-3; no check of the table's D call, TRBD2, against the DNA was made. TRBV12-2 is labeled a pseudogene. This CDR3 has 13 amino acids. CDR3 sequence: CASRFPGSDTQYF. CDR3 sequence (DNA): TGTGCAAGTCGATTCCCGGGATCAGATACGCAGTATTTT.

V gene TRBV11-3 combines with J gene TRBJ2-3, with TRBD1 identical over 9 bases. Looked up from germline, CDR1 is SGHNT and CDR2 is YENEEA. This CDR3 has 16 amino acids. The ends lost 5 bases at V and 3 bases at J; junction bases unmatched: 9. The CDR3 DNA is TGTGCCAGCAGCCCGGGGACAGGGAGCCGTACAGATACGCAGTATTTT. This gives the protein CASSPGTGSRTDTQYF.